The T cell receptor (beta chain) under discussion was sequenced for a study of patients and donors after allogeneic stem cell transplantation. In germline, CDR1 is SGHTA, CDR2 FQGNSA. The V end lost 2 bases, the J end lost 1 base, and 17 bases lay between the germline ends. This CDR3 is 17 amino acids long. This clonotype was observed a few times. MiXCR was run by TCRdb on the RT-PCR reads, yielding one entry per CDR3 protein. The sample comprises about 410,000 distinct CDR3 sequences, approximately 16% of which are singletons, and 7.2% rests with the top ten. What was sequenced was blood, either unsorted or a sorted T cell fraction (not recorded which). The source of this sequence is a human donor who was either an allogeneic HSCT recipient or a stem cell or donor lymphocyte infusion donor (not recorded which). It is not recorded whose cells these are; they may come from a transplant donor. The chain has TRBV7-2 and TRBJ1-1, with D possibly matching TRBD1 (5 bases). DNA for the CDR3: TGTGCCAGCAGCTTAAGGGGCACGTGGGCCTCGAACACTGAAGCTTTCTTT. Amino acid sequence: CASSLRGTWASNTEAFF.